A single sample is the source of the 28 T cell receptor beta chains below, sequenced in a study of read filtering for tumor transcriptome and immune sequencing. This library used roughly 0.4 ug RNA and molecular barcoded adaptors spanning alpha/delta and beta/gamma chains. One entry per CDR3 protein results from TCRdb running MiXCR on the reads. This sample has 30,000 to 50,000 distinct CDR3 sequences, with roughly 12% found just once. Material for sequencing was a population of CD138-negative cells sorted from bone marrow. All receptors derive from a donor at least 40 years old with multiple myeloma.

The chain uses TRBV6-2 or TRBV6-3 and TRBJ2-1; TRBD2 matches 8 bases. With V trimmed by 6 bases and J by 9 bases, 7 bases remained unmatched. CDR1 is MNHEY, CDR2 SVGEGT, per germline. The CDR3 sequence is 13 residues long. The CDR3 here is CASSRGGLAEQFF. CDR3 DNA: TGTGCCAGCAGCCGGGGGGGCCTTGCTGAGCAGTTCTTC.

This clonotype was counted many times. The chain links TRBV24-1 to TRBJ2-6; the D is unclear. The V gene lost 0 bases and the J gene lost 4 bases, with 9 bases spanning the gap. The germline gives CDR1 KGHDR, CDR2 SFDVKD. The CDR3 sequence is 16 residues long. CDR3 protein: CATSDLAAGGANVLTF. For the CDR3, the DNA is TGTGCCACCAGTGATTTGGCCGCAGGCGGGGCCAACGTCCTGACTTTC.

At least ten counts were recorded for this clonotype. Sequence at one end of the junction differs from germline and may be a read error. CDR3 region: CAKGRENTGTQYF. The CDR3 region has the DNA TGTGCCAAGGGCCGGGAGAACACAGGTACGCAGTATTTT. The chain couples TRBV2 to TRBJ2-3; possible D gene TRBD2, 6 bases. Per the germline V gene, CDR1 is SNHLY and CDR2 is FYNNEI. CDR3 length: 13 residues. The full variable domain, its missing parts supplied by reference TRBV2 and TRBJ2-3, is EPEVTQTPSHQVTQMGQEVILRCVPISNHLYFYWYRQILGQKVEFLVSFYNNEISEKSEIFDDQFSVERPDGSNFTLKIRSTKLEDSAMYFCAKGRENTGTQYFGPGTRLTVL.

The rearrangement links TRBV7-9 to TRBJ2-1, with 10 bases lining up with TRBD1. This CDR3 has 17 residues. Trimming removed 4 bases from V and 0 bases from J; junction bases left unmatched: 6. Germline V gene data show CDR1 as SEHNR and CDR2 as FQNEAQ (reference sequence). The CDR3 DNA sequence: TGTGCCAGCAGCTCAGGGACAGGGGTGAGCTCCTACAATGAGCAGTTCTTC. It is translated as CASSSGTGVSSYNEQFF.

This clonotype came up a few times. This chain connects TRBV21-1 to TRBJ1-5. TRBV21-1 constitutes a pseudogene. CDR3 length equals 14 residues. For the CDR3, the DNA is TGTGCCAGCAGCAAAGCCGGAACTTGTCGAGCCCAGCATTTT. Its protein is CASSKAGTCRAQHF.

This clonotype has ten or more counts. The chain links TRBV20-1 to TRBJ2-5; a weak D match, TRBD2 (6 bases). CDR1 and CDR2 from the germline V gene are DFQATT and SNEGSKA (reference sequence). The CDR3 length is 15 residues. V was trimmed by 3 bases and J by 2 bases, leaving 16 bases between them. CDR3 coding DNA: TGCAGTGCTAGGGCCCTAGGACTACCGCAAGAGACCCAGTACTTC. Residues: CSARALGLPQETQYF.

A note on this clonotype: The junction differs from germline at one of its ends, possibly a read error. J is TRBJ2-1 and V is TRBV28; D might be TRBD1 (5 bases). Germline assignment: CDR1 MDHEN and CDR2 SYDVKM. The CDR3 extends over 14 amino acids. Here the CDR3 DNA reads TGTGCCAGCAGTTTATTAGACAGTCACAATGAGCTGTTCTTC. Translating it yields CASSLLDSHNELFF.

This clonotype was counted at least ten times. The chain carries TRBV3-1 and TRBJ1-1; the D gene is possibly TRBD1 (5 bases). Germline CDR1 and CDR2: LGHDT and YNNKEL (reference sequence). Trimming shortened V by 4 bases and J by 10 bases, and 16 bases separated the two germline ends. This CDR3 region has 13 residues. CDR3 nucleotide sequence: TGTGCCAGCAGCCCCGGGACTAGAAGGGGAGCTTTCTTT. Translation gives CASSPGTRRGAFF. The full variable domain, in which reference TRBV3-1 and TRBJ1-1 provide the parts outside the CDR3, is DTAVSQTPKYLVTQMGNDKSIKCEQNLGHDTMYWYKQDSKKFLKIMFSYNNKELIINETVPNRFSPKSPDKAHLNLHINSLELGDSAVYFCASSPGTRRGAFFGQGTRLTVV.

In its sample, this clonotype was seen many times. The chain uses TRBV5-1 and TRBJ2-7; D unresolved. CDR1 SGHRS and CDR2 YFSETQ come from the germline V gene. Trimming took off 5 bases at V and 3 bases at J, with 9 bases between the two ends. CDR3 length: 12 residues. CDR3: CASSSDIYEQYF. The CDR3 DNA reads TGCGCCAGCAGTTCCGACATCTACGAGCAGTACTTC. Full variable domain (remainder filled in from reference TRBV5-1 and TRBJ2-7): KAGVTQTPRYLIKTRGQQVTLSCSPISGHRSVSWYQQTPGQGLQFLFEYFSETQRNKGNFPGRFSGRQFSNSRSEMNVSTLELGDSALYLCASSSDIYEQYFGPGTRLTVT.

This clonotype has at least ten counts. The rearrangement joins TRBV10-2 to TRBJ2-5; possibly TRBD1 or TRBD2 for D (5 bases each). The CDR3 sequence is 14 residues long. Per germline, CDR1 WSHSY and CDR2 SAAADI. Trimming left V 6 bases short and J 5 bases short, with 16 bases between. As DNA, the CDR3 is TGCGCCAGCAGCCTGGGACCGCAATTGGAGACCCAGTACTTC. Its translation is CASSLGPQLETQYF.

Turning to this clonotype: This clone may be a read error of a much larger clone one base away. The chain joins TRBV12-3 or TRBV12-4 to TRBJ2-5, with D uncertain. The CDR3 totals 14 residues. V dropped 5 bases and J dropped 2 bases, with 12 bases sitting between them. DNA of the CDR3: TGTGCCAGCAGTCAAGACTCGGATCAAGAGACCCAGTACTTC. Encoded protein: CASSQDSDQETQYF.

This clonotype appeared once. This sequence is one base from a far larger clone and is likely a read error. CDR3 protein: CASSLNLFGGGRINEQFF. For the CDR3, the DNA is TGTGCCAGCAGCTTAAATCTCTTTGGCGGGGGGAGGATAAATGAGCAGTTCTTC. The V call is TRBV7-3, the J call TRBJ2-1; 8 bases are a match to TRBD2. V trimming: 1 base; J trimming: 7 bases; junction bases outside the gene matches: 15. The germline V gene has CDR1 SGHTA and CDR2 FQGTGA. The CDR3 runs 18 residues.

This clonotype was recorded many times. The chain has TRBV20-1 and TRBJ2-4; D gene ambiguous. Trimming removed 0 bases from V and 3 bases from J, with 6 bases in between. The CDR3 consists of 13 residues. Germline assignment: CDR1 DFQATT and CDR2 SNEGSKA (reference sequence). CDR3 region: CSAREPFKNIQYF. The CDR3 DNA reads as TGCAGTGCTAGAGAACCTTTCAAAAACATTCAGTACTTC.

This clonotype was recorded many times. The chain combines TRBV20-1 with TRBJ2-3; 12 nucleotides agree with TRBD1. The germline V gene has CDR1 DFQATT and CDR2 SNEGSKA (reference sequence). The CDR3 contains 17 residues. With 0 bases clipped from V and 4 bases from J, the junction kept 8 bases outside the gene matches. CDR3 in amino acids: CSARDPAGTGGADTQYF. CDR3 bases: TGCAGTGCTAGAGACCCCGCGGGGACAGGGGGCGCAGATACGCAGTATTTT.

This chain links TRBV6-2 or TRBV6-3 with TRBJ2-4; TRBD2 might be the D (6 bases). Germline-derived CDR1 and CDR2 are MNHEY and SVGEGT. CDR3 length: 15 residues. V gave up 6 bases and J gave up 0 bases, with 12 bases separating them. The CDR3, as DNA: TGTGCCAGCAGCCGGGGACTGAGAGCCAAAAACATTCAGTACTTC. Amino acids: CASSRGLRAKNIQYF.

In its sample, this clonotype was seen many times. The chain combines TRBV4-1 with TRBJ1-4; D is uncertain. Trimming pared 4 bases from V and 3 bases from J, leaving 12 bases between. Germline CDR1 and CDR2: MGHRA and YSYEKL. There are 15 residues in the CDR3. The CDR3 sequence is CASSPRGFANEKLFF. CDR3 in DNA: TGCGCCAGCAGCCCCCGAGGGTTTGCTAATGAAAAACTGTTTTTT.

This clonotype was observed at least ten times. The rearrangement uses TRBV3-1 and TRBJ2-7, with TRBD2 as a possible D gene (5 bases). Deletions cut 4 bases from V and 1 base from J, with 11 bases between. The germline V gene has CDR1 LGHDT and CDR2 YNNKEL (reference sequence). This CDR3 spans 14 amino acids. CDR3 bases: TGTGCCAGCAGCCTCTCCCGGGAATCCTACGAGCAGTACTTC. It yields the protein CASSLSRESYEQYF.

As for this clonotype: This clone may be a read error of a much larger clone one base away. The chain carries TRBV7-9 and TRBJ2-5, with D perhaps TRBD2 (6 bases). From germline, CDR1 is SEHNR and CDR2 FQNEAQ (reference sequence). Trimming shortened V by 11 bases and J by 4 bases, and 23 bases separated the two germline ends. The CDR3 is made up of 15 amino acids. CDR3 amino acids: CAGGGLTGVRETQYF. DNA of the CDR3: TGTGCCGGCGGAGGTTTAACGGGGGTTCGAGAGACCCAGTACTTC.

The table lists this clonotype with many counts. This chain connects TRBV2 to TRBJ2-7, with 7 bases lining up with TRBD2. The V gene end was trimmed by 7 bases and the J gene end by 6 bases; junction bases not matched to a gene: 9. The germline gives CDR1 SNHLY, CDR2 FYNNEI. CDR3 length equals 13 residues. The CDR3 loop reads CASKPGLVGEQYF. In nucleotides, the CDR3 is TGTGCCAGCAAGCCAGGACTAGTGGGCGAGCAGTACTTC. Based on the CDR3 plus reference TRBV2 and TRBJ2-7, the full variable domain is EPEVTQTPSHQVTQMGQEVILRCVPISNHLYFYWYRQILGQKVEFLVSFYNNEISEKSEIFDDQFSVERPDGSNFTLKIRSTKLEDSAMYFCASKPGLVGEQYFGPGTRLTVT.

This clonotype came up many times. This chain uses TRBV12-3 or TRBV12-4 with TRBJ1-5; perhaps TRBD1 as D (5 bases). The length of the CDR3 is 13 residues. V was clipped by 5 bases and J by 6 bases, with 11 bases between them. The CDR3 region is CASSTGGIQPQHF. DNA of the CDR3: TGTGCCAGCAGTACGGGGGGTATTCAGCCCCAGCATTTT.

This clonotype was detected ten times or more. This rearrangement joins TRBV4-2 to TRBJ2-6, with D tentatively TRBD1 (5 bases). Trimming pared 5 bases from V and 0 bases from J, leaving 8 bases between. The CDR3 sequence is 15 residues long. The germline V gene encodes CDR1 LGHNA and CDR2 YNFKEQ. CDR3 residues: CASSSQVSGANVLTF. CDR3 sequence (DNA): TGTGCCAGCAGCTCACAGGTCTCTGGGGCCAACGTCCTGACTTTC.

This clonotype occurred many times. J is TRBJ2-7 and V is TRBV4-1; tentatively, D is TRBD1 or TRBD2 (5 bases each). CDR1 and CDR2 from the germline V gene are MGHRA and YSYEKL. V lost 5 bases and J lost 1, with 15 bases in between. The CDR3 sequence is 15 residues long. The CDR3 region has the DNA TGCGCCAGCAGCATCCGGGACGGTTCTTCCTACGAGCAGTACTTC. It codes for CASSIRDGSSYEQYF.

This clonotype was found many times. The gene calls are TRBV29-1 and TRBJ2-3, with D unclear. The CDR3 consists of 13 residues. The V end was cut by 4 bases, the J end by 4 bases, with 12 bases between. Germline V gene sequence: CDR1 SQVTM, CDR2 ANQGSEA. The CDR3 nucleotides read TGCAGCGTTGCTTCAGGCCGGGCAGATACGCAGTATTTT. Protein sequence: CSVASGRADTQYF.

This clonotype was seen at least ten times. The rearrangement uses TRBV20-1 and TRBJ2-7, with D unclear. Germline V lookup: CDR1 DFQATT, CDR2 SNEGSKA (reference sequence). This CDR3 contains 13 residues. The V gene lost 5 bases and the J gene lost 1 base, with 12 bases spanning the gap. CDR3 bases: TGCAGTGCTGCGTCGGCGGAGTCCTACGAGCAGTACTTC. Translating gives CSAASAESYEQYF.

This clonotype showed up just a few times. A much larger clone lies one base from this, so it may be a read error. This chain connects TRBV7-9 to TRBJ1-5, with D uncertain. There are 13 residues in the CDR3. CDR1 and CDR2 (germline): SEHNR, FQNEAQ (reference sequence). The CDR3 protein is CASSLDGNQTQHF. The DNA for the CDR3 is TGTGCCAGCAGCTTAGATGGCAATCAGACCCAGCATTTT.

The genes are TRBV5-4 and TRBJ2-7; D perhaps matches TRBD1 (6 bases). V was pared by 3 bases and J by 2 bases, with 12 bases between. This CDR3 region has 14 residues. Per the germline V gene, CDR1 is SGHNT and CDR2 is YYREEE (reference sequence). DNA of the CDR3: TGTGCCAGCAGCTCCACAGGGAACCCCTACGAGCAGTACTTC. It encodes CASSSTGNPYEQYF.

This clonotype showed up many times. The V and J genes are TRBV4-2 and TRBJ1-3; possible D gene TRBD1, 6 bases. V lost 4 bases, J lost 0 bases, and 13 bases lay in between. This CDR3 contains 16 residues. CDR1 is LGHNA and CDR2 is YNFKEQ in the germline V gene. The CDR3 spells CASSLQDRTSGNTIYF. CDR3 coding DNA: TGTGCCAGCAGCCTTCAGGACAGAACCTCTGGAAACACCATATATTTT.

This clonotype was detected only once. CDR3 sequence reads: CASSLSPGQPQHF. The CDR3 bases are TGTGCCAGCAGCTTATCTCCCGGGCAACCCCAGCATTTT. This chain links TRBV7-2 with TRBJ1-5; D remains unclear. CDR3 length: 13 residues. CDR1 SGHTA and CDR2 FQGNSA come from the germline V gene. The V and J ends lost 2 bases and 10 bases respectively, with 12 bases between them.